This TCR beta chain is from a study of cytomegalovirus exposure and HLA in healthy donors. This clone was counted between two and nine times. Its cognate antigen is unknown. The CDR3 covers 18 residues. Germline V gene sequence: CDR1 SGDLS, CDR2 YYNGEE. Trimming removed 0 bases from V and 1 base from J; junction bases left unmatched: 6. PCR used 60 Vbeta primers and 13 Jbeta primers. TCRdb's table, derived via immunoSEQ multiplex PCR, lists solely in-frame clones and lacks some. The data show about 130,000 clones, with roughly 70% seen just once and 4.2% held by the top ten. Study-wide points: Segments of the TCR beta V type were, in most cases, productive about 87% or about 30% of the time in an earlier analysis. Later analysis identified 16,000 or so TCR beta sequences associated with HLA alleles, using a false discovery rate threshold of 0.05. TCR beta chains numbering 164 were designated cytomegalovirus-associated. High specificity and sensitivity for cytomegalovirus status were reported for the classifier.

The clonotype comes from a man aged 50 or older in good health and CMV-seropositive. The genes are TRBV9 and TRBJ2-3; 12 nucleotides match TRBD2. The material sequenced was PBMCs. The CDR3 is CASSVASSGGARTDTQYF. The DNA of the CDR3 is TGTGCCAGCAGCGTAGCGTCTAGCGGGGGGGCACGCACAGATACGCAGTATTTT.